This T cell receptor beta chain came from a study of control samples from healthy donors and cancer patients. Looked up from germline, CDR1 is MDHEN and CDR2 is SYDVKM. The CDR3 covers 19 residues. The ends lost 5 bases at V and 9 bases at J; junction bases unmatched: 23. This clone was recorded once. TCRdb keeps only in-frame clones here, not all; method: immunoSEQ multiplex PCR. The repertoire consists of about 170,000 clones, with roughly 90% occurring once and the leading ten covering around 12%. This rearrangement joins TRBV28 to TRBJ1-2; 11 bases align to TRBD1. The material sequenced was blood. The clonotype was recovered from a man under 40 in good health. DNA of the CDR3: TGTGCCAGCAGTACATACCACGGAACTGGACAGGGGGCTAGGAACAGCTACACCTTC. It is translated as CASSTYHGTGQGARNSYTF.